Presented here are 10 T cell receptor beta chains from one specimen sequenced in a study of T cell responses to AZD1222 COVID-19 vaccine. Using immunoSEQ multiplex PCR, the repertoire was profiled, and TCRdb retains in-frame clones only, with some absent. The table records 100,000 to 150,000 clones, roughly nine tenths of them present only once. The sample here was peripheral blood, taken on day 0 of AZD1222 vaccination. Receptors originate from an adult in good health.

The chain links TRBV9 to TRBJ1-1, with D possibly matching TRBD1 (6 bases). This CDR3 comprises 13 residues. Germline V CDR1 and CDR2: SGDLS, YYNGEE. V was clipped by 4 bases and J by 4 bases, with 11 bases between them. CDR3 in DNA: TGTGCCAGCAGCTTACAGGGAGGCACTGAAGCTTTCTTT. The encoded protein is CASSLQGGTEAFF.

CDR3 nucleotides: TGTGCCAGCAGCTCAGGGAATTCACCCCTCCACTTT. Residues: CASSSGNSPLHF. This chain links TRBV7-8 with TRBJ1-6, with D possibly being TRBD1 (5 bases). Trimming took 4 bases from V and 7 from J, leaving 5 bases between them. There are 12 residues in the CDR3. Germline lookup yields CDR1 SGHVS and CDR2 FQNEAQ.

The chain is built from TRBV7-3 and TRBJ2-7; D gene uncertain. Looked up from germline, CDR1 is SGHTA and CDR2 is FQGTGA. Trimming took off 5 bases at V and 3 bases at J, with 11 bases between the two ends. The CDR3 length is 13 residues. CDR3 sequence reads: CASSPAALYEQYF. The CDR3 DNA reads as TGTGCCAGCAGCCCGGCGGCCCTCTACGAGCAGTACTTC. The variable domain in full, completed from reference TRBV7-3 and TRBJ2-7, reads GAGVSQTPSNKVTEKGKYVELRCDPISGHTALYWYRQSLGQGPEFLIYFQGTGAADDSGLPNDRFFAVRPEGSVSTLKIQRTERGDSAVYLCASSPAALYEQYFGPGTRLTVT.

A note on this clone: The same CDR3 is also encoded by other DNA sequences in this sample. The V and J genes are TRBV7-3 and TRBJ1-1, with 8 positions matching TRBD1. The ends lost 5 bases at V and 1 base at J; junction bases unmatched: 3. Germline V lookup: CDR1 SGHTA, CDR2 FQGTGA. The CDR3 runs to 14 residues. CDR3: CASSRGQENTEAFF. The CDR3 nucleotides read TGTGCCAGCAGCCGGGGACAGGAGAACACTGAAGCTTTCTTT.

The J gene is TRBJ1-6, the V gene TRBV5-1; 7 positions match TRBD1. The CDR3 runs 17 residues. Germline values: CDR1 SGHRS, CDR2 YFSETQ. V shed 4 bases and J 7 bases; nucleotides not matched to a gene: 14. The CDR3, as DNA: TGCGCCAGCAGCCAACAGGGGTCGCTGGGCCAGAATTCACCCCTCCACTTT. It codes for CASSQQGSLGQNSPLHF.

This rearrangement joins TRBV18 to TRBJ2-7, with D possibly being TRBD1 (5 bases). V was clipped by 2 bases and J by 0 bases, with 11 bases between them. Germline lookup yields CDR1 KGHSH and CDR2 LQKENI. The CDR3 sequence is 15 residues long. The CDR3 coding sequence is TGTGCCAGCTCACCATCGCAGGGAATCTCCTACGAGCAGTACTTC. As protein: CASSPSQGISYEQYF.

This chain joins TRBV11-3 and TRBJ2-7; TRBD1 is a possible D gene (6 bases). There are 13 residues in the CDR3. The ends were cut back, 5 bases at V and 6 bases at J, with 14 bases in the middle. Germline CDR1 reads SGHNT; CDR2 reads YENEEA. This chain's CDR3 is CASSVTQGFEQYF. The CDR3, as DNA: TGTGCCAGCAGCGTCACACAGGGATTCGAGCAGTACTTC. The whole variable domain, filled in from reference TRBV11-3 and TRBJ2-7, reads EAGVVQSPRYKIIEKKQPVAFWCNPISGHNTLYWYLQNLGQGPELLIRYENEEAVDDSQLPKDRFSAERLKGVDSTLKIQPAELGDSAVYLCASSVTQGFEQYFGPGTRLTVT.

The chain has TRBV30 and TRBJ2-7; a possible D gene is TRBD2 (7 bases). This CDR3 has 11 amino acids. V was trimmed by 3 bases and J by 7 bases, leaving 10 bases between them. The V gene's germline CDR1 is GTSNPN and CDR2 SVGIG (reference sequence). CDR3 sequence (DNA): TGTGCCTGGAGAGGGGGAGGGGAGCAGTACTTC. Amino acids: CAWRGGGEQYF.

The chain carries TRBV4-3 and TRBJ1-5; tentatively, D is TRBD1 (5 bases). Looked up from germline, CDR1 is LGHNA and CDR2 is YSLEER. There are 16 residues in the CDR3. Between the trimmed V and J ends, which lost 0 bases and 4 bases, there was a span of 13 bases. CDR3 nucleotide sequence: TGCGCCAGCAGCCAAGATCTCCCGGCAGGGAATCAGCCCCAGCATTTT. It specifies CASSQDLPAGNQPQHF.

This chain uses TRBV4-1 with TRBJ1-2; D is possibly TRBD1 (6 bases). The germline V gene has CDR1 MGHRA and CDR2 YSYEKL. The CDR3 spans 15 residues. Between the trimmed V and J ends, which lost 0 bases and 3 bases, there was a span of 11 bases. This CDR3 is CASSQDMDSYYGYTF. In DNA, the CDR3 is TGCGCCAGCAGCCAAGATATGGACAGCTACTATGGCTACACCTTC.